One and the same sample provided the 2 T cell receptor beta chains below, sequenced in a study of T cells in pancreatic ductal adenocarcinoma. No neoadjuvant therapy was given to the selected pancreatic ductal adenocarcinoma patients before their surgery. TCRdb keeps only in-frame clones here, not all; method: immunoSEQ multiplex PCR. This table has roughly 100,000 clones, 90% to 95% appearing once. Sample: PBMCs. These receptors all come from a human donor with pancreatic ductal adenocarcinoma.

The chain has TRBV28 and TRBJ2-7; 7 nucleotides match TRBD2. The length of the CDR3 is 15 residues. V was pared by 6 bases and J by 0 bases, with 8 bases of the junction left unmatched. CDR1 is MDHEN and CDR2 is SYDVKM in the germline V gene. This CDR3 is CASSLAGTISYEQYF. CDR3 nucleotide sequence: TGTGCCAGCAGCCTTGCCGGGACTATCTCCTACGAGCAGTACTTC.

V and J are TRBV5-1 and TRBJ2-6, with D perhaps TRBD1 (6 bases). CDR1 and CDR2 (germline): SGHRS, YFSETQ. The length of the CDR3 is 19 residues. The ends were cut back, 4 bases at V and 2 bases at J, with 22 bases in the middle. Here the CDR3 DNA reads TGCGCCAGCAGCGTGGCAGGTGGGGCAGGGGTCCCTGGGGCCAACGTCCTGACTTTC. Its translation is CASSVAGGAGVPGANVLTF.